This TCR beta chain was recorded in a study of blood T cell repertoires in COVID-19. Study information: The United States, Italy and Spain supplied acute and convalescent COVID-19 samples. In each case, the material was cDNA or gDNA derived from T cells, B-cell-depleted T cells, or PBMCs.

Original analysis: Reference gene primer amplification gave estimated nucleated cell counts. The assay was immunoSEQ multiplex PCR, and TCRdb's table has in-frame clones only and misses some. V and J calls and clone size are copied from that table; D and trimming were computed from the DNA. The sample consists of roughly 40,000 clones, roughly nine tenths of them appearing once. Germline CDR1 and CDR2: MNHEY and SVGEGT. V was pared by 4 bases and J by 4 bases, with 13 bases between. This CDR3 is 14 amino acids long. Followed over time, Seattle patients had been enrolled while infection was active. Sequencing was done on a sample of peripheral blood. This chain uses TRBV6-2 or TRBV6-3 with TRBJ1-1; D is possibly TRBD1 (5 bases). This receptor was identified in a man aged 45-65 years with COVID-19, enrolled during active disease. This CDR3 is CASSSADGGTEAFF. The CDR3 DNA reads as TGTGCCAGCAGTTCCGCGGACGGGGGCACTGAAGCTTTCTTT.